Presented here are 14 T cell receptor beta chains from one specimen sequenced in a study of blood T cell repertoires in COVID-19. Method: immunoSEQ multiplex PCR; TCRdb's copy keeps in-frame clones and lacks some. Among approximately 170,000 clones listed, approximately 87% were seen once. What was sequenced was PBMCs or T cells enriched from blood (not recorded which). The receptors were gathered from a woman between 50 and 59 years old who had recovered from COVID-19.

This clone showed up many times. This sequence joins TRBV27 and TRBJ1-2; possible D gene TRBD1, 5 bases. Per the germline V gene, CDR1 is MNHEY and CDR2 is SMNVEV (reference sequence). The germline V and J ends were trimmed by 8 bases and 3 bases, with 13 bases remaining between them. This CDR3 has 13 residues. The CDR3 loop is CASSWGEDYGYTF. Here the CDR3 DNA reads TGTGCCAGCTCATGGGGCGAGGACTATGGCTACACCTTC.

This clone was counted between two and nine times. This sequence joins TRBV3-1 (or the pseudogene TRBV3-2) and TRBJ2-7, with TRBD2 as a possible D gene (7 bases). The germline CDR1 and CDR2 sequences are LGHDT and YNNKEL (reference sequence). Trimming stripped 2 bases from V and 5 bases from J, with 10 bases between. The CDR3 runs 13 residues. CDR3 nucleotide sequence: TGTGCCAGCAGCCAAAGGGGGGGTCACGAGCAGTACGTC. This sequence encodes CASSQRGGHEQYV.

This clone was picked up one time. The CDR3 DNA sequence: TGTGCCAGCAGCTCCGGGTCAACAGGGGGCGGGGATACGCAGTATTTT. The encoded protein is CASSSGSTGGGDTQYF. The chain recombines TRBV11-2 with TRBJ2-3; 9 nucleotides line up with TRBD1. There are 16 residues in the CDR3. Trimming at V came to 4 bases and at J to 6 bases, leaving 11 bases not matched to a gene. The germline CDR1 and CDR2 sequences are SGHAT and FQNNGV.

The CDR3 region is CASSYSGEWSPLHF. CDR3 bases: TGTGCCAGCAGTTACTCAGGGGAATGGTCACCCCTCCACTTT. The chain has TRBV6-5 and TRBJ1-6, with D possibly matching TRBD1 (5 bases). This CDR3 comprises 14 residues. Germline assignment: CDR1 MNHEY and CDR2 SVGAGI. V was clipped by 0 bases and J by 10 bases, with 10 bases between them.

The J gene is TRBJ1-2, the V gene TRBV7-9, with D uncertain. The CDR3 consists of 13 residues. Germline V gives CDR1 SEHNR, CDR2 FQNEAQ (reference sequence). V was pared by 2 bases and J by 1 base, with 5 bases between. The CDR3 region is CASSLPSNYGYTF. CDR3 nucleotides: TGTGCCAGCAGCTTACCCAGTAACTATGGCTACACCTTC.

V and J are TRBV7-3 and TRBJ1-1; TRBD1 aligns across 7 bases. The CDR3 spans 14 residues. With 1 base clipped from V and 5 bases from J, the junction kept 4 bases outside the gene matches. Germline assignment: CDR1 SGHTA and CDR2 FQGTGA. DNA for the CDR3: TGTGCCAGCAGCTTAATGTCAGGGGGAACTGAAGCTTTCTTT. Translation: CASSLMSGGTEAFF.

The chain uses TRBV6-5 and TRBJ1-5, with D possibly matching TRBD1 (6 bases). Germline CDR1 and CDR2: MNHEY and SVGAGI. V was pared by 6 bases and J by 3 bases, with 12 bases between. The length of the CDR3 is 14 residues. CDR3 sequence: CASSPGHYNQPQHF. For the CDR3, the DNA is TGTGCCAGCAGCCCGGGACACTACAATCAGCCCCAGCATTTT.

The chain links TRBV3-1 (or the pseudogene TRBV3-2) to TRBJ2-6; 12 bases agree with TRBD1. This CDR3 region has 18 residues. V lost 4 bases and J lost 0; bases outside the gene matches: 4. Germline CDR1 is LGHDT and CDR2 is YNNKEL (reference sequence). The CDR3 DNA sequence: TGTGCCAGCAGCCCGGGACAGGGGGCCCTCTCTGGGGCCAACGTCCTGACTTTC. This gives the protein CASSPGQGALSGANVLTF.

In DNA form, the CDR3 reads TGTGCCAGCAGCTCCCGGGACATCGGAAACACCATATATTTT. Translating gives CASSSRDIGNTIYF. The V gene is TRBV5-8, the J gene TRBJ1-3; D is perhaps TRBD1 (6 bases). Trimming removed 3 bases from V and 4 bases from J, with 11 bases in between. CDR1 is SGHTS and CDR2 is YDEGEE in the germline V gene. The CDR3 loop spans 14 amino acids. The complete variable domain, with remaining parts taken from reference TRBV5-8 and TRBJ1-3, reads EAGVTQSPTHLIKTRGQQATLRCSPISGHTSVYWYQQALGLGLQFLLWYDEGEERNRGNFPPRFSGRQFPNYSSELNVNALELEDSALYLCASSSRDIGNTIYFGEGSWLTVV.

The chain employs TRBV5-4 and TRBJ2-1, with TRBD1 as a possible D gene (5 bases). Germline CDR1 is SGHNT and CDR2 is YYREEE (reference sequence). The CDR3 runs to 12 residues. Trimming left V 5 bases short and J 6 bases short, with 9 bases between. The CDR3 sequence: CASRGPSNEQFF. In DNA, the CDR3 is TGTGCCAGCAGGGGGCCTTCCAATGAGCAGTTCTTC.

This chain's CDR3 is CASSSRVPEANYGYTF. For the CDR3, the DNA is TGTGCCAGCAGCTCCCGGGTGCCAGAGGCTAACTATGGCTACACCTTC. V is TRBV13 and J is TRBJ1-2; no reliable D call. The CDR3 spans 16 residues. Trimming took 4 bases from V and 0 from J, leaving 15 bases between them. Germline CDR1 is PRHDT and CDR2 is FYEKMQ (reference sequence).

The V call is TRBV19, the J call TRBJ1-6; 7 positions agree with TRBD1. Germline CDR1 and CDR2: LNHDA and SQIVND (reference sequence). J lost 8 bases, V lost 7 bases, and 11 bases had no gene match. The CDR3 loop spans 15 amino acids. This CDR3 reads CASTPGGTEYSPLHF. CDR3 sequence (DNA): TGTGCCAGTACCCCTGGAGGGACAGAGTATTCACCCCTCCACTTT.

V usage is TRBV5-4 and J usage is TRBJ1-5; 8 bases agree with TRBD1. The CDR3 contains 15 residues. J was trimmed by 4 bases and V by 4 bases; bases with no gene match: 7. Looked up from germline, CDR1 is SGHNT and CDR2 is YYREEE (reference sequence). Here the CDR3 DNA reads TGTGCCAGCAGCGCCGGGACAGGCATAAATCAGCCCCAGCATTTT. Translation gives CASSAGTGINQPQHF. The complete variable domain, with remaining parts taken from reference TRBV5-4 and TRBJ1-5, reads ETGVTQSPTHLIKTRGQQVTLRCSSQSGHNTVSWYQQALGQGPQFIFQYYREEENGRGNFPPRFSGLQFPNYSSELNVNALELDDSALYLCASSAGTGINQPQHFGDGTRLSIL.

This chain uses TRBV2 with TRBJ1-2; TRBD1 is a possible D gene (5 bases). This CDR3 is built from 15 residues. CDR1 and CDR2 from the germline V gene are SNHLY and FYNNEI. The V end was cut by 2 bases, the J end by 6 bases, with 16 bases between. The CDR3 bases are TGTGCCAGCAGTGAACTTATGTCAGGGTACGATGGCTACACCTTC. Its protein is CASSELMSGYDGYTF.